The rows below give T cell receptor beta chains drawn from one sample of a study of PD-1 blockade in mismatch repair-deficient tumors. Assay: immunoSEQ multiplex PCR; the TCRdb copy retains only in-frame clones and omits some. The sample records about 14,000 clones, less than 90% being singletons. No antigen has been assigned to these receptors. This specimen consisted of cells cultured in vitro, obtained from a patient treated with pembrolizumab. The receptors were sampled from an adult with mismatch repair-deficient cancer. CDR3s include the opening cysteine and the closing phenylalanine or tryptophan. A D gene is named only where the DNA matches it firmly. Size values are once, few and many counts, or a class for expanded clones, and some rows have none.

cdr3_length	clone_size	v_call	d_call	j_call	cdr3_aa	cdr3_nt
14	-	TRBV28	TRBD1	TRBJ1-1	CASSLGTGVLRAFF	TGTGCCAGCAGTTTGGGGACAGGGGTTTTGCGGGCTTTCTTT
16	-	TRBV11-3	-	TRBJ2-1	CASSPIGSVSYNEQFF	TGTGCCAGCAGCCCGATCGGGAGCGTGTCCTACAATGAGCAGTTCTTC
14	few	TRBV19	TRBD1	TRBJ2-1	CASSPQDRVNEQFF	TGTGCCAGTAGTCCTCAGGACAGGGTCAATGAGCAGTTCTTC
17	-	TRBV27	TRBD1	TRBJ2-7	CASSLSAFDRAPYEQYF	TGTGCCAGCAGTTTATCGGCCTTCGACAGGGCCCCCTACGAGCAGTACTTC
17	-	TRBV7-9	TRBD2	TRBJ2-4	CASSSGGEDSQRDIQYF	TGTGCCAGCAGCTCCGGGGGGGAGGACAGCCAACGGGATATTCAGTACTTC
16	-	TRBV13	-	TRBJ1-3	CASSYPKTDSGNTIYF	TGTGCCAGCAGCTACCCCAAAACCGACTCTGGAAACACCATATATTTT
14	-	TRBV7-9	-	TRBJ1-4	CASSSHGANEKLFF	TGTGCCAGCAGCTCGCACGGGGCTAATGAAAAACTGTTTTTT
14	-	TRBV5-6	-	TRBJ2-4	CASSLAGVENIQYF	TGTGCCAGCAGCTTGGCGGGAGTGGAAAACATTCAGTACTTC
14	-	TRBV28	-	TRBJ2-7	CASSFYRAEGEQYF	TGTGCCAGCAGTTTCTACAGGGCCGAGGGCGAGCAGTACTTC
16	-	TRBV7-8	TRBD2	TRBJ2-3	CASSFRASGSRDTQYF	TGTGCCAGCAGCTTTAGGGCTAGCGGGAGCAGGGATACGCAGTATTTT
14	few	TRBV5-1	TRBD1	TRBJ2-7	CASSFGTGGYEQYF	TGCGCCAGCAGCTTCGGGACAGGGGGCTACGAGCAGTACTTC
18	-	TRBV27	-	TRBJ1-3	CASSLGPPDDLSGNTIYF	TGTGCCAGCAGTCTGGGGCCTCCCGACGACCTTTCTGGAAACACCATATATTTT
16	-	TRBV19	-	TRBJ1-2	CASSIGSGSLARGYTF	TGTGCCAGTAGTATTGGCTCAGGCAGCCTGGCCCGCGGCTACACCTTC
16	-	TRBV19	TRBD2	TRBJ2-5	CASSGGLAGPPETQYF	TGTGCCAGTAGTGGGGGACTAGCGGGACCCCCAGAGACCCAGTACTTC
14	once	TRBV5-1	TRBD1	TRBJ2-7	CASSFSRGLYEQYF	TGCGCCAGCAGCTTTAGCAGGGGGCTCTACGAGCAGTACTTC
14	-	TRBV5-8	TRBD1	TRBJ1-2	CASSLGGQNYGYTF	TGTGCCAGCAGCTTGGGGGGACAGAACTATGGCTACACCTTC